This TCR beta chain was observed in a study of T cells after yellow fever vaccination. Study findings and constraints: A minor fraction of clonotypes spanned both CD4 and CD8 compartments. A faster peak, day 5 versus 15, was reached by the weaker secondary response. Most primary-vaccination clones reappeared after the booster (less than 98% CD4, roughly 88% CD8).

TCRdb re-called the 5' RACE reads through MiXCR, storing one row per CDR3 protein. The sample lists under 600,000 distinct CDR3 sequences, around an eighth occurring once. V shed 2 bases and J shed 10 bases, with 15 bases lying between them. The CDR3 is made up of 14 amino acids. Germline CDR1 and CDR2: MNHEY and SVGAGI. This clonotype came up many times. Its antigen remains unknown. The sequenced sample was PBMCs, obtained on the day of the yellow fever booster vaccination. This clonotype was obtained from a man between 25 and 39 years old who received the YFV17D yellow fever vaccine. The V gene is TRBV6-5, the J gene TRBJ2-1, with D possibly matching TRBD1 (6 bases). CDR3 in DNA: TGTGCCAGCAGTTACAGATCCAGGGGCAAGGAGCAGTTCTTC. It codes for CASSYRSRGKEQFF.